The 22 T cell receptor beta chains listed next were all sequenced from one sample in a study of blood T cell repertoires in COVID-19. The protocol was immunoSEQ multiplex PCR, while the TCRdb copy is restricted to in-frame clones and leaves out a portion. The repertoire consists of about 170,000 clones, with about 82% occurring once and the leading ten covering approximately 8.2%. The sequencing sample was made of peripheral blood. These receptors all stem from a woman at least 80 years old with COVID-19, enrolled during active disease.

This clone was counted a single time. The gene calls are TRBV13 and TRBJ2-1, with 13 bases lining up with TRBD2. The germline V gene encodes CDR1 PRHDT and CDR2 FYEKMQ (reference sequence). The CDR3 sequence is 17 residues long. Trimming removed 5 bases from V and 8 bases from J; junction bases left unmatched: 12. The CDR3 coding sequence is TGTGCCAGCAGCCCAAGGACTAGCGGGAGTATCGTCGATGAGCAGTTCTTC. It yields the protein CASSPRTSGSIVDEQFF.

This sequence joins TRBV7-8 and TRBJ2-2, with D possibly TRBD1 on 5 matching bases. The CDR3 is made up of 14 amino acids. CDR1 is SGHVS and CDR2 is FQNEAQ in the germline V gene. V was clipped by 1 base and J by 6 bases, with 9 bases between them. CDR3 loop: CASSLVRGAGELFF. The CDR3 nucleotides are TGTGCCAGCAGCTTAGTAAGGGGCGCCGGGGAGCTGTTTTTT.

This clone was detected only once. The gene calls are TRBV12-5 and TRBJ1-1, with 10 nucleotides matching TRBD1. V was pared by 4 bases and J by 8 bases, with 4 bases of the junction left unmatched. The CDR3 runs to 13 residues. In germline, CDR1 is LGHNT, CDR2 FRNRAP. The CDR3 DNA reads TGTGCTAGTGGTTCAGACAGGGGGCTGGAAGCTTTCTTT. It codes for CASGSDRGLEAFF. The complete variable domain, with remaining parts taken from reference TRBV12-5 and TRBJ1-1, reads DARVTQTPRHKVTEMGQEVTMRCQPILGHNTVFWYRQTMMQGLELLAYFRNRAPLDDSGMPKDRFSAEMPDATLATLKIQPSEPRDSAVYFCASGSDRGLEAFFGQGTRLTVV.

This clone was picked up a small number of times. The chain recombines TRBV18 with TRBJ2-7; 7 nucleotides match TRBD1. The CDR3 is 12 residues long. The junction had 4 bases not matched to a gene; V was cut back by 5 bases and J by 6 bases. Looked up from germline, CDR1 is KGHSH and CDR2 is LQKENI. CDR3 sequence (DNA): TGTGCCAGCTCATCCTCAGGGGGCGAGCAGTACTTC. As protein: CASSSSGGEQYF.

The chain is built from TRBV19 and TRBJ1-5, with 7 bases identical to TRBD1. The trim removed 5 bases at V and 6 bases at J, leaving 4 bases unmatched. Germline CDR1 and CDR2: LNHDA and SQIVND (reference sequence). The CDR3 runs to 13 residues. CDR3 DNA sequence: TGTGCCAGTAGTGGGGACAGAAGTCAGCCCCAGCATTTT. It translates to CASSGDRSQPQHF. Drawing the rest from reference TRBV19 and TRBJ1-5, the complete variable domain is DGGITQSPKYLFRKEGQNVTLSCEQNLNHDAMYWYRQDPGQGLRLIYYSQIVNDFQKGDIAEGYSVSREKKESFPLTVTSAQKNPTAFYLCASSGDRSQPQHFGDGTRLSIL.

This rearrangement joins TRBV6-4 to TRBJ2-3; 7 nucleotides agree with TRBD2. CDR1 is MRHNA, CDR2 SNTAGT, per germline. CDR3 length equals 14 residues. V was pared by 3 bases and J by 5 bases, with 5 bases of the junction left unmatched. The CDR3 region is CASSEGTTRDTQYF. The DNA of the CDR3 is TGTGCCAGCAGTGAAGGGACTACTCGAGATACGCAGTATTTT.

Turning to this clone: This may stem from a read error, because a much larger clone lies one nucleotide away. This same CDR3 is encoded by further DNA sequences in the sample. The CDR3 region is CASRAPYEQYF. The CDR3 nucleotides read TGTGCCAGCAGGGCACCCTACGAGCAGTACTTC. V gene TRBV6-5 combines with J gene TRBJ2-7, with no clear D. This CDR3 spans 11 amino acids. From germline, CDR1 is MNHEY and CDR2 SVGAGI. V lost 6 bases to trimming and J lost 2 bases, with 5 bases between them.

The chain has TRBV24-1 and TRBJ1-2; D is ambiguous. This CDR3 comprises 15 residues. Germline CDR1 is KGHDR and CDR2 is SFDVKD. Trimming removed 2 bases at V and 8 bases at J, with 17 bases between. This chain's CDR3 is CATSDSLISPGGYTF. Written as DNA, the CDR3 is TGTGCCACCAGTGATTCCCTGATCTCCCCGGGGGGCTACACCTTC.

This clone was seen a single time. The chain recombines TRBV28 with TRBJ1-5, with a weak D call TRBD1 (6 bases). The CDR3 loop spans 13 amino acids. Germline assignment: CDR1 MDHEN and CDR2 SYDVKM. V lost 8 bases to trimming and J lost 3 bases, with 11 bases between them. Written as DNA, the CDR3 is TGTGCCAGCCGACAGGTCATCAATCAGCCCCAGCATTTT. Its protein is CASRQVINQPQHF. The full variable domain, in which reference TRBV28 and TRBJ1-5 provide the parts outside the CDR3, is DVKVTQSSRYLVKRTGEKVFLECVQDMDHENMFWYRQDPGLGLRLIYFSYDVKMKEKGDIPEGYSVSREKKERFSLILESASTNQTSMYLCASRQVINQPQHFGDGTRLSIL.

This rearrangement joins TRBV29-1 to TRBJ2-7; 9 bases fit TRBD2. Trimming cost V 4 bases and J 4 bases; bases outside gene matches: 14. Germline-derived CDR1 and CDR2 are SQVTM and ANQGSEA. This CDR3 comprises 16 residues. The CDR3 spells CSVGSSAGGVRYEQYF. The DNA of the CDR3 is TGCAGCGTTGGGAGTTCTGCGGGAGGGGTTAGGTACGAGCAGTACTTC.

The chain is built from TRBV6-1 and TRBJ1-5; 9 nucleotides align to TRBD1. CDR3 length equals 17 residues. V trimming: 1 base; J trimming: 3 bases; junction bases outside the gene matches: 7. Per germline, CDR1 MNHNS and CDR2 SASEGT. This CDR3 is CASSEGTGGANNQPQHF. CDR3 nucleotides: TGTGCCAGCAGTGAAGGCACAGGGGGCGCAAACAATCAGCCCCAGCATTTT.

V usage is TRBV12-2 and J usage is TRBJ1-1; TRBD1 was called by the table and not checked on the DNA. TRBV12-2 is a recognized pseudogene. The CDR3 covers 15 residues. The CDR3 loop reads CASRPLLRGRSSAFF. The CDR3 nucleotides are TGTGCAAGTCGACCGCTCCTCAGGGGCCGGTCGAGTGCTTTCTTT.

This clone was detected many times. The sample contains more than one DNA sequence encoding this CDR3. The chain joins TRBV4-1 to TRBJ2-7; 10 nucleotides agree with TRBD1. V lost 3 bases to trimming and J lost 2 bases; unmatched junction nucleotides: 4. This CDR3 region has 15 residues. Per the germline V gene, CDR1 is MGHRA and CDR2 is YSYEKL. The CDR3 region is CASSQSGTGAYEQYF. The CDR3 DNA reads TGCGCCAGCAGCCAGTCGGGGACAGGGGCCTACGAGCAGTACTTC.

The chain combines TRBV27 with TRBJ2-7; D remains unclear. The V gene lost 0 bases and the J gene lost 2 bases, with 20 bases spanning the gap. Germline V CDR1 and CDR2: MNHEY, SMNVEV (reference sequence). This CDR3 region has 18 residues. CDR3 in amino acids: CASSLSMNRRRETYEQYF. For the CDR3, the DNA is TGTGCCAGCAGTTTATCAATGAATCGGCGGCGAGAGACCTACGAGCAGTACTTC.

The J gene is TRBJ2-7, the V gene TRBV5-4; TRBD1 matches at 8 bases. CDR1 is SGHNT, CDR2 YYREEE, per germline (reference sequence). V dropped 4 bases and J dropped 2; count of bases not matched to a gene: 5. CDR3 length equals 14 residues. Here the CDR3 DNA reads TGTGCCAGCAGCGCGGGACAGGTTCCCTACGAGCAGTACTTC. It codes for CASSAGQVPYEQYF.

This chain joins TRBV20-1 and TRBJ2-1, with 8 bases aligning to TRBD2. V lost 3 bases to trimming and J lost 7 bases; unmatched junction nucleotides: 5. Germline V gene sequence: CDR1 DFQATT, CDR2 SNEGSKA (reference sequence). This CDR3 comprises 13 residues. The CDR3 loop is CSASTGGGNEQFF. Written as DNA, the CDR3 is TGCAGTGCTAGTACCGGGGGGGGGAATGAGCAGTTCTTC.

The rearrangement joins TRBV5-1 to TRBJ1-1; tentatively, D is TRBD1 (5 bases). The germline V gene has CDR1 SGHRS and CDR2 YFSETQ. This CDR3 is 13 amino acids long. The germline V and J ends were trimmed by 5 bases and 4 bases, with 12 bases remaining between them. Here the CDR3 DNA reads TGCGCCAGCAGACTCGACAGCCCCACTGAAGCTTTCTTT. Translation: CASRLDSPTEAFF.

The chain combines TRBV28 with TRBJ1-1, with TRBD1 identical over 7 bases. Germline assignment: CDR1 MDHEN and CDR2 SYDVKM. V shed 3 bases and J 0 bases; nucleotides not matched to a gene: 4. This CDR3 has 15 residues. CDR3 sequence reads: CASSFPGTVNTEAFF. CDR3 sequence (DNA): TGTGCCAGCAGTTTCCCCGGGACAGTGAACACTGAAGCTTTCTTT. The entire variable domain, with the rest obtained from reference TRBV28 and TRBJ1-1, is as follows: DVKVTQSSRYLVKRTGEKVFLECVQDMDHENMFWYRQDPGLGLRLIYFSYDVKMKEKGDIPEGYSVSREKKERFSLILESASTNQTSMYLCASSFPGTVNTEAFFGQGTRLTVV.

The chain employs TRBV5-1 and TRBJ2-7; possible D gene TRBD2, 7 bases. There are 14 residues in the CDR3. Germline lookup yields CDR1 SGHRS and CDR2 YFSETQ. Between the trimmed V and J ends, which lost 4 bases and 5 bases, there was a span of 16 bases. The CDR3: CASSRGSGGHEQYF. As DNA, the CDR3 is TGCGCCAGCAGCAGGGGGTCGGGGGGACACGAGCAGTACTTC.

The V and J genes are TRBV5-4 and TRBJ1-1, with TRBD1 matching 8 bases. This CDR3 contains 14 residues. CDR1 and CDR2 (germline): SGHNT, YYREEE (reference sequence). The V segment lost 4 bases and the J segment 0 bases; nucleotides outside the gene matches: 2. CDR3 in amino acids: CASSVGQVNTEAFF. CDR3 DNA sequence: TGTGCCAGCAGCGTGGGACAGGTGAACACTGAAGCTTTCTTT.

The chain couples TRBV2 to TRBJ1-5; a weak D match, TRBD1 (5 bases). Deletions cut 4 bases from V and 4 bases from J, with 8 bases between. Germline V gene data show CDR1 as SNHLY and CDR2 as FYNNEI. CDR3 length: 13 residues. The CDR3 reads CASSAQGNQPQHF. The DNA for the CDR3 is TGTGCCAGCAGTGCGCAGGGAAATCAGCCCCAGCATTTT.

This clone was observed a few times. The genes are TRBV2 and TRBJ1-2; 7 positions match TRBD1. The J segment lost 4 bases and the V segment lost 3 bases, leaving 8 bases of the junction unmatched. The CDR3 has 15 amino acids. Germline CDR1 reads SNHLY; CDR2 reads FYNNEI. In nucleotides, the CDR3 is TGTGCCAGCAGTGAGTCAGGGGGACGGCTCTATGGCTACACCTTC. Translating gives CASSESGGRLYGYTF.